This TCR beta chain was found in a study of blood T cell repertoires in COVID-19. At the level of the study: T cells, B-cell-depleted T cells, or PBMCs provided the cDNA or gDNA that served as material.

As processed by the authors: Amplification with reference gene primers provided the estimates of nucleated cell counts. Sequencing was performed with immunoSEQ multiplex PCR; in TCRdb, only in-frame clones are kept and a portion is missing. The V and J calls and clone size were taken over from that table, and D and trimming were inferred from the DNA. The table records around 370,000 clones, roughly 90% of them present only once. The TCR comes from a woman in her sixties or seventies with COVID-19, enrolled during active disease. Material: peripheral blood.

The chain's CDR3 is CASAEARVTQYF. The CDR3 bases are TGTGCCAGCGCAGAGGCCCGGGTGACCCAGTACTTC. J is TRBJ2-5 and V is TRBV2; D remains unclear. The CDR3 loop spans 12 amino acids. Trimming removed 8 bases at V and 7 bases at J, with 14 bases between. From germline, CDR1 is SNHLY and CDR2 FYNNEI.